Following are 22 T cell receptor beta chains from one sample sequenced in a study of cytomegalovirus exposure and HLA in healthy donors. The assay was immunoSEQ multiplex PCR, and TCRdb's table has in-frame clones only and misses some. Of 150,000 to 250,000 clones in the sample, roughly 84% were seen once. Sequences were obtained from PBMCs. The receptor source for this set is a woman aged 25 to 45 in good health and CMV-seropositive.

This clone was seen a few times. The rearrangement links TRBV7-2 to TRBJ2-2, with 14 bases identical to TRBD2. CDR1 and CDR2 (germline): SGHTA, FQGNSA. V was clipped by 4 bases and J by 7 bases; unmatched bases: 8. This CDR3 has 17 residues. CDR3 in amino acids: CASSSGLAGVSNGELFF. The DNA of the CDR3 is TGTGCCAGCAGCTCGGGACTAGCGGGAGTTTCGAACGGGGAGCTGTTTTTT.

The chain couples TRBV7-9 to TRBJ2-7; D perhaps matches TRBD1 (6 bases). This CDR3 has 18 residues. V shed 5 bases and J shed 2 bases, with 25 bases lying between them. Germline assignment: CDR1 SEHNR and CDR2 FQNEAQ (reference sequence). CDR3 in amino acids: CASSDPGEGQREPYEQYF. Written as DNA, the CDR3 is TGTGCCAGCAGCGATCCCGGGGAAGGACAGCGCGAACCCTACGAGCAGTACTTC.

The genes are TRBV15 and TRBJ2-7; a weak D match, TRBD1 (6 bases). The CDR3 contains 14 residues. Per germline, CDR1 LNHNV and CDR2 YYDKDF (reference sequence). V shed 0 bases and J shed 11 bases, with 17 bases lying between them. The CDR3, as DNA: TGTGCCACCAGCAGAGATCTGGGGCAGGGGTCCAAGTACTTC. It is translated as CATSRDLGQGSKYF.

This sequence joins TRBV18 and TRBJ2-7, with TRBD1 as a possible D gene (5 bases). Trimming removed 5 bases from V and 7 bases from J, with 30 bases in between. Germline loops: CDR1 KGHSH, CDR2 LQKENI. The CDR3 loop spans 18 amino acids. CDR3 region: CASSAGAPVFRSNGEQYF. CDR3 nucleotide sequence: TGTGCCAGCTCAGCTGGGGCACCCGTTTTTAGGTCCAACGGGGAGCAGTACTTC.

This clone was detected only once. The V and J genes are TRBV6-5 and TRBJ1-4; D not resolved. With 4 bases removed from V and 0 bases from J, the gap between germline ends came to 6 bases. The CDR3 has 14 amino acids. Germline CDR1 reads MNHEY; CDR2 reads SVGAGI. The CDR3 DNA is TGTGCCAGCAGTTCCAGTGCAACTAATGAAAAACTGTTTTTT. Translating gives CASSSSATNEKLFF.

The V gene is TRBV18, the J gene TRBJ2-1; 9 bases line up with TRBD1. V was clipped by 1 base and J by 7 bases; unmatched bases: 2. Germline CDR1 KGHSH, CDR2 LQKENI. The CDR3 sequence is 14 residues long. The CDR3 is CASSPQTGGNEQFF. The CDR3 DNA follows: TGTGCCAGCTCACCACAGACAGGGGGGAATGAGCAGTTCTTC.

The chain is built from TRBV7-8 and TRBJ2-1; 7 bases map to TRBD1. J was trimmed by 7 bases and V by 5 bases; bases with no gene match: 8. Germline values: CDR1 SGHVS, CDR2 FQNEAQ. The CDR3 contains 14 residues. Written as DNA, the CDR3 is TGTGCCAGCAGCCACCGACAGGGCTGGAATGAGCAGTTCTTC. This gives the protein CASSHRQGWNEQFF.

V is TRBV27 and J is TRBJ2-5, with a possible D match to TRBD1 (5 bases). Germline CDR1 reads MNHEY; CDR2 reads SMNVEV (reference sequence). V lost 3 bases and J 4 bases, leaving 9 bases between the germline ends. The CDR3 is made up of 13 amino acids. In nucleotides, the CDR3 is TGTGCCAGCAGTTTTGACAGAACAGAGACCCAGTACTTC. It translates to CASSFDRTETQYF.

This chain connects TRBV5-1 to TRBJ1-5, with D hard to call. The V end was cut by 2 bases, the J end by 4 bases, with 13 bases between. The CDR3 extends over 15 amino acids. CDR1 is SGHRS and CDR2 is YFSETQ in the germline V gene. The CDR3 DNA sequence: TGCGCCAGCAGCTTAACGGGGAGTGAGAATCAGCCCCAGCATTTT. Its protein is CASSLTGSENQPQHF.

CDR3 residues: CASSQDDWVRGNEQFF. CDR3 bases: TGCGCCAGCAGCCAAGATGATTGGGTTCGGGGAAATGAGCAGTTCTTC. The V gene is TRBV4-1, the J gene TRBJ2-1; possibly TRBD2 for D (5 bases). V lost 0 bases and J 7 bases, leaving 16 bases between the germline ends. Germline V gene data show CDR1 as MGHRA and CDR2 as YSYEKL. The length of the CDR3 is 16 residues.

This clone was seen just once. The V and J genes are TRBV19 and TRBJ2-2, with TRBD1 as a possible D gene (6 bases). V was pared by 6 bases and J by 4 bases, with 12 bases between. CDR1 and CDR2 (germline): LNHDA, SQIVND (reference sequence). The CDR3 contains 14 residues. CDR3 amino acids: CASRGTQFTGELFF. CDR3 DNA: TGTGCCAGTAGAGGGACACAGTTCACCGGGGAGCTGTTTTTT.

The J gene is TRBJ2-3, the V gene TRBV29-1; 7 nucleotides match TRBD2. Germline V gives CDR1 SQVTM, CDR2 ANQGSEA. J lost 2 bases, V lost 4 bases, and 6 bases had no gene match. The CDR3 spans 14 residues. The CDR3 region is CSVAAGALTDTQYF. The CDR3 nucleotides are TGCAGCGTTGCTGCGGGAGCCCTCACAGATACGCAGTATTTT.

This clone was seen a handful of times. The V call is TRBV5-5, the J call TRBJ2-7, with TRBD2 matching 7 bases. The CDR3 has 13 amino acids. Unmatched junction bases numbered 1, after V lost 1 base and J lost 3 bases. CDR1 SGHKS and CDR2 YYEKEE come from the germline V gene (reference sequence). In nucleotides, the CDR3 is TGTGCCAGCAGCTTGACTAGCGACTACGAGCAGTACTTC. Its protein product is CASSLTSDYEQYF.

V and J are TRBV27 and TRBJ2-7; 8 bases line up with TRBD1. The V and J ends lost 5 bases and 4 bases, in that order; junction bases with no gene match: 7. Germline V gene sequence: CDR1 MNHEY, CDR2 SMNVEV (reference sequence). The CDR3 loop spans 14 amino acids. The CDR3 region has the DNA TGTGCCAGCAGTGACGCCGGACAGGGTTACGAGCAGTACTTC. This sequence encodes CASSDAGQGYEQYF.

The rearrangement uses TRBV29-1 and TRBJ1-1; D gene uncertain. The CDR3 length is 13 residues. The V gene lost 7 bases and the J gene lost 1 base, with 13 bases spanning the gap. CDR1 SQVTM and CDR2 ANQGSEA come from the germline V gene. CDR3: CSAISGPNTEAFF. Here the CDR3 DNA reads TGCAGCGCCATTTCGGGTCCGAACACTGAAGCTTTCTTT.

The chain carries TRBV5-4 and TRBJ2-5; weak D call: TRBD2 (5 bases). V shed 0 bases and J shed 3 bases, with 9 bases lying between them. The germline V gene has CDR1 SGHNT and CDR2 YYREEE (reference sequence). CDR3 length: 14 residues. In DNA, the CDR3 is TGTGCCAGCAGCTTGGGGACCGGGAAAGAGACCCAGTACTTC. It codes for CASSLGTGKETQYF.

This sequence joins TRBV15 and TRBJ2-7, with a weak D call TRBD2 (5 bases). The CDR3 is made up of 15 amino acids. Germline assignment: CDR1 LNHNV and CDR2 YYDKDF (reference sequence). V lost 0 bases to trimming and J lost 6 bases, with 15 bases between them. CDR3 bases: TGTGCCACCAGCAGAGATTCATGGCAGAGGGCCGAGCAGTACTTC. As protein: CATSRDSWQRAEQYF.

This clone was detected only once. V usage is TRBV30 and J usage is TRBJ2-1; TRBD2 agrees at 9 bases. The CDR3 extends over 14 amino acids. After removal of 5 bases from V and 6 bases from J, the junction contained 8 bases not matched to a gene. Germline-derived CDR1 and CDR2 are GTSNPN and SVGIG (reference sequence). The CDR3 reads CAWEPGLAINEQFF. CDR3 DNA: TGTGCCTGGGAACCGGGACTAGCTATCAATGAGCAGTTCTTC.

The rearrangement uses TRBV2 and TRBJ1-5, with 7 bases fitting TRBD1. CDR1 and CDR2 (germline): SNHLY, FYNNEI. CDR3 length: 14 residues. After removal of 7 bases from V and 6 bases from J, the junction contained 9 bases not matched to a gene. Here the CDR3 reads CASKEQGNFQPQHF. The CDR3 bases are TGTGCCAGCAAGGAACAGGGGAATTTTCAGCCCCAGCATTTT.

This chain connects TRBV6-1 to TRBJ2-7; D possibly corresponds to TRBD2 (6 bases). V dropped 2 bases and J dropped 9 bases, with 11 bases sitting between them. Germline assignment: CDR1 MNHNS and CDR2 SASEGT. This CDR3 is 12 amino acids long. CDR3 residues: CASSERDLGQYF. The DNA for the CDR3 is TGTGCCAGCAGTGAACGGGACTTGGGGCAGTACTTC.

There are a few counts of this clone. The CDR3 DNA is TGTGCCAGCAGCCCAGACAGGGCTAACTATGGCTACACCTTC. It codes for CASSPDRANYGYTF. The rearrangement links TRBV6-5 to TRBJ1-2; the match to TRBD1 covers 7 bases. Germline V gene lookup returns CDR1 MNHEY and CDR2 SVGAGI. V gave up 6 bases and J gave up 0 bases; unmatched junction bases: 4. The CDR3 spans 14 residues.

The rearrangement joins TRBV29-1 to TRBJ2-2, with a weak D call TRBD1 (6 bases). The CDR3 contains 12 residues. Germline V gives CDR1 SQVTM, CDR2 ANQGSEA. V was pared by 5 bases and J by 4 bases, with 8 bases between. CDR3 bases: TGCAGCGTTAGACAGGTCACCGGGGAGCTGTTTTTT. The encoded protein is CSVRQVTGELFF.